The clone carrying this T cell receptor (beta chain) was recorded at least ten times. Antigen: not known. The data originate from a study of T cell responses to AZD1222 COVID-19 vaccine. Study-wide findings and caveats: Donors, mostly white British, included more females; clonal diversity was possibly underestimated. With two AZD1222 doses given, Spike-specific TCR breadth and depth both rose.

Data came from immunoSEQ multiplex PCR; TCRdb stores just in-frame clones and leaves some out. The table lists some 100,000 clones, roughly 89% of them singletons. Specimen: peripheral blood, collected on day 0 of AZD1222 vaccination. The sequence derives from an adult in good health.

CDR3 residues: CASSPPQLQAFF. The CDR3 coding sequence is TGTGCCAGCAGTCCGCCACAGCTCCAAGCTTTCTTT. This chain connects TRBV28 to TRBJ1-1; D not certain. With 5 bases removed from V and 9 bases from J, the gap between germline ends came to 13 bases. Germline assignment: CDR1 MDHEN and CDR2 SYDVKM. CDR3 size: 12 residues.